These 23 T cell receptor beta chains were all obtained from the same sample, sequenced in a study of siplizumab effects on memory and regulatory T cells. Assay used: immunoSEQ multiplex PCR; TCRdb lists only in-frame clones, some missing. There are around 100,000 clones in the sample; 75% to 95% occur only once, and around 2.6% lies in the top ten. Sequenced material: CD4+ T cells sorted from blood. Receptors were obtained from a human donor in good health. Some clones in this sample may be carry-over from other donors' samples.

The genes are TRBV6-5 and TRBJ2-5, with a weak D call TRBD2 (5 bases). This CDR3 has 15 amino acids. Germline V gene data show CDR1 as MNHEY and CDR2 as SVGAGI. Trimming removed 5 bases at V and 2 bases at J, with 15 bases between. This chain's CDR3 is CASSRRALQQETQYF. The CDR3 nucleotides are TGTGCCAGCAGTCGGCGGGCGTTACAGCAAGAGACCCAGTACTTC.

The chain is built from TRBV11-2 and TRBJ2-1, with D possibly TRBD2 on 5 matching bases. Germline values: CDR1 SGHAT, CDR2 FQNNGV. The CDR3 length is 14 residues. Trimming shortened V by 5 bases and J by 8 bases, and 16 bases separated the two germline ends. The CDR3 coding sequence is TGTGCCAGCAGCCACTCGGGGTCGGGGTATGAGCAGTTCTTC. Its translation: CASSHSGSGYEQFF.

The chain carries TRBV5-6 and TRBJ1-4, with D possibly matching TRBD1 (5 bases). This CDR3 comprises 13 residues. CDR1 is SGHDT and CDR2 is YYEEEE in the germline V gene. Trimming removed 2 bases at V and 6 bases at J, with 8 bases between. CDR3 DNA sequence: TGTGCCAGCAGCTTTGGCAGGGATGAAAAACTGTTTTTT. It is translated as CASSFGRDEKLFF.

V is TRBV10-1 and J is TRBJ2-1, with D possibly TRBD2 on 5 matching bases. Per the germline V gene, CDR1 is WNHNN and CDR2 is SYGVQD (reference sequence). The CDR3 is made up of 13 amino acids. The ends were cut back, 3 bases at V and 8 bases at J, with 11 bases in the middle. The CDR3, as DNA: TGCGCCAGCAGTGATACTAGATGGGATGAGCAGTTCTTC. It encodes CASSDTRWDEQFF.

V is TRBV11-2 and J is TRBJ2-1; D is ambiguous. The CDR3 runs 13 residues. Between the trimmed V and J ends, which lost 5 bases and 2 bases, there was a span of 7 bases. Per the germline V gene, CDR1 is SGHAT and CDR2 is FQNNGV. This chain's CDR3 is CASSPGAYNEQFF. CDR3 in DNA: TGTGCCAGCAGCCCCGGAGCCTACAATGAGCAGTTCTTC. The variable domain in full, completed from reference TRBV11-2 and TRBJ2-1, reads EAGVAQSPRYKIIEKRQSVAFWCNPISGHATLYWYQQILGQGPKLLIQFQNNGVVDDSQLPKDRFSAERLKGVDSTLKIQPAKLEDSAVYLCASSPGAYNEQFFGPGTRLTVL.

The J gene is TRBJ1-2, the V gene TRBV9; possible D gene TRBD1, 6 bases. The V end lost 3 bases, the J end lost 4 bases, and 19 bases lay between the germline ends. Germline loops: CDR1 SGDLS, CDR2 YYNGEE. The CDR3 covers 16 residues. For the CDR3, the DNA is TGTGCCAGCAGCGCCCGGCTTGGGGGGGCAGTCTATGGCTACACCTTC. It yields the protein CASSARLGGAVYGYTF.

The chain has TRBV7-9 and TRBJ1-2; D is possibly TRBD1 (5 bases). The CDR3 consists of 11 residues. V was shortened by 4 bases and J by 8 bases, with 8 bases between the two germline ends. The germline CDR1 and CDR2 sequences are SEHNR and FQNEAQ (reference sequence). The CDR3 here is CASSSRQGYTF. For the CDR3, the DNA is TGTGCCAGCAGCTCTAGACAGGGCTACACCTTC.

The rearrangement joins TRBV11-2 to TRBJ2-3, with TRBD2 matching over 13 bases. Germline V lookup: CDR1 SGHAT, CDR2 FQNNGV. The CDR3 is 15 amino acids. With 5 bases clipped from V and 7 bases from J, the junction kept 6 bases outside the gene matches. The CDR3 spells CASSPGLAGRYTQYF. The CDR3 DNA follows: TGTGCCAGCAGCCCGGGACTAGCGGGAAGATATACGCAGTATTTT. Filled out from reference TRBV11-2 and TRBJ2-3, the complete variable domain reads EAGVAQSPRYKIIEKRQSVAFWCNPISGHATLYWYQQILGQGPKLLIQFQNNGVVDDSQLPKDRFSAERLKGVDSTLKIQPAKLEDSAVYLCASSPGLAGRYTQYFGPGTRLTVL.

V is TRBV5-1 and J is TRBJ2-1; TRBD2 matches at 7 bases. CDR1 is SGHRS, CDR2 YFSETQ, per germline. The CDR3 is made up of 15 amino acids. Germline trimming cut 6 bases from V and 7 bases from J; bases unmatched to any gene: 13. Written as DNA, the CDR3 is TGCGCCAGCACCCCCAGCGGGACTGAAAGGAATGAGCAGTTCTTC. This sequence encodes CASTPSGTERNEQFF.

DNA for the CDR3: TGCGCCAGCAGAGGGACAAGCTCTGGAAACACCATATATTTT. Translating it yields CASRGTSSGNTIYF. The rearrangement joins TRBV5-1 to TRBJ1-3, with D possibly TRBD1 on 6 matching bases. The CDR3 runs to 14 residues. Trimming removed 5 bases at V and 0 bases at J, with 9 bases between. The germline V gene has CDR1 SGHRS and CDR2 YFSETQ.

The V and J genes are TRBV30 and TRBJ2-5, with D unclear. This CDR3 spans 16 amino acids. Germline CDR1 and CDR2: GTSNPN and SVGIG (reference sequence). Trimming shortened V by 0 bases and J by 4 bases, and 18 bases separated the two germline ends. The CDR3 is CAWSVAQTLRAETQYF. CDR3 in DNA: TGTGCCTGGAGTGTGGCCCAGACGCTACGGGCAGAGACCCAGTACTTC.

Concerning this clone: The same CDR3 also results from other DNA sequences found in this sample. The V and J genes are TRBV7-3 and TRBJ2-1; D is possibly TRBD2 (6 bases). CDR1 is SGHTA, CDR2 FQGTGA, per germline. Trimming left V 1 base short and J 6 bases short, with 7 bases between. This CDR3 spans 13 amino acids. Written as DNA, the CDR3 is TGTGCCAGCAGCTTAAACGGGGGCAATGAGCAGTTCTTC. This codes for CASSLNGGNEQFF.

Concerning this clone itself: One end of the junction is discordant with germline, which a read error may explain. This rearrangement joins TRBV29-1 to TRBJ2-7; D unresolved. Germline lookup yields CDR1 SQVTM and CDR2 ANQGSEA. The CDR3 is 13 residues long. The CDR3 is CSVENGPSSEQYF. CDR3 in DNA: TGCAGCGTTGAAAATGGGCCATCCTCCGAGCAGTACTTC.

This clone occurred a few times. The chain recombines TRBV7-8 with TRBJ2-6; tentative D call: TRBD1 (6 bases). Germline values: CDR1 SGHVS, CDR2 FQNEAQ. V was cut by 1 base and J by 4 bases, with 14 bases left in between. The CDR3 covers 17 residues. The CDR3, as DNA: TGTGCCAGCAGCTTAGTCATCCGGACAGCAGGGGCCAACGTCCTGACTTTC. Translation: CASSLVIRTAGANVLTF.

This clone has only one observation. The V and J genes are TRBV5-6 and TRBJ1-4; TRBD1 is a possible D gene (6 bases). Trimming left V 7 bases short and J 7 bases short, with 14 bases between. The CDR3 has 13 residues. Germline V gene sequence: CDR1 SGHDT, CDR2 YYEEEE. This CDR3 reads CASRHNRAEKLFF. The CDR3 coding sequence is TGTGCCAGCCGTCATAACAGGGCTGAAAAACTGTTTTTT. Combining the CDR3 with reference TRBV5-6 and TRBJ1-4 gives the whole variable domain DAGVTQSPTHLIKTRGQQVTLRCSPKSGHDTVSWYQQALGQGPQFIFQYYEEEERQRGNFPDRFSGHQFPNYSSELNVNALLLGDSALYLCASRHNRAEKLFFGSGTQLSVL.

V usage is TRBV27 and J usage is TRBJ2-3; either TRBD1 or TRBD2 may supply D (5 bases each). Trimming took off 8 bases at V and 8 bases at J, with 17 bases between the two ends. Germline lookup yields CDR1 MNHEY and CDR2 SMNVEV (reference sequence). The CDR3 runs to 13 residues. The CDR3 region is CASRPGGVSTQYF. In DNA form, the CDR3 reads TGTGCCAGCCGGCCTGGGGGAGTGAGTACGCAGTATTTT.

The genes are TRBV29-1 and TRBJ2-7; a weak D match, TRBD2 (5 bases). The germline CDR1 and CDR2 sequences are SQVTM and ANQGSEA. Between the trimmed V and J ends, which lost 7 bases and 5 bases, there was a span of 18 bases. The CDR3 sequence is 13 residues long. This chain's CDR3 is CSGGYRPGDEQYF. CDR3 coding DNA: TGCAGCGGCGGGTACCGGCCCGGAGACGAGCAGTACTTC.

The CDR3 DNA sequence: TGTGCCAGCAGCTTAGACGGTCAGACCCGGGATACGCAGTATTTT. This codes for CASSLDGQTRDTQYF. V is TRBV11-3 and J is TRBJ2-3, with D uncertain. V lost 0 bases to trimming and J lost 6 bases, with 13 bases between them. Germline-derived CDR1 and CDR2 are SGHNT and YENEEA. The CDR3 loop spans 15 amino acids.

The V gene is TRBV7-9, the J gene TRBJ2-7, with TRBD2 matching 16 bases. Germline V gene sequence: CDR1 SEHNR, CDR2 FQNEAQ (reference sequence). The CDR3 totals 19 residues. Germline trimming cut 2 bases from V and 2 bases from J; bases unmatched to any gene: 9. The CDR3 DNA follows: TGTGCCAGCAGCTTATGGGGACTAGCGGGAGGGCCGGGAACCTACGAGCAGTACTTC. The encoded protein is CASSLWGLAGGPGTYEQYF.

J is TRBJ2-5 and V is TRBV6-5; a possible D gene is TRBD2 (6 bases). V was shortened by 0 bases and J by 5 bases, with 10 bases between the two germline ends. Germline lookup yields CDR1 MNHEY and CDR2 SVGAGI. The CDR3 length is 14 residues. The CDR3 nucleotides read TGTGCCAGCAGTTACTCGACCAGCGGGGAGACCCAGTACTTC. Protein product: CASSYSTSGETQYF.

CDR3 residues: CASSAYTGELFF. Here the CDR3 DNA reads TGTGCCAGCAGCGCCTACACCGGGGAGCTGTTTTTT. The V call is TRBV11-2, the J call TRBJ2-2; D not resolved. The CDR3 runs 12 residues. V dropped 5 bases and J dropped 3 bases, with 4 bases sitting between them. Germline V gives CDR1 SGHAT, CDR2 FQNNGV.

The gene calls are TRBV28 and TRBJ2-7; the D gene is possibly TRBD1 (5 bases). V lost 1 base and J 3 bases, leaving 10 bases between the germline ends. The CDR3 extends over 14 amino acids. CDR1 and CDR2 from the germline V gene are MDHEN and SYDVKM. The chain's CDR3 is CASSLSQGGYEQYF. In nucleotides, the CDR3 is TGTGCCAGCAGTTTATCGCAGGGCGGCTACGAGCAGTACTTC.

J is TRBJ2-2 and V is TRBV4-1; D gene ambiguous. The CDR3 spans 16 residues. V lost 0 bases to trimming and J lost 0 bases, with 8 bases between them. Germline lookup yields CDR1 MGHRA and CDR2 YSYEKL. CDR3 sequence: CASSQDVRPNTGELFF. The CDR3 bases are TGCGCCAGCAGCCAAGATGTAAGGCCGAACACCGGGGAGCTGTTTTTT.